The rows below give T cell receptor beta chains drawn from one sample of a study of shared clonotypes between healthy human individuals. The repertoire was sequenced with immunoSEQ multiplex PCR; TCRdb's copy has only in-frame clones and lacks some. Of roughly 490,000 clones detected, 65% to 80% appear once; the ten largest clones hold 10% to 15%. Sequenced sample: PBMCs. These receptors came from a woman between 40 and 55 years old in good health. Some clones in this sample may be carry-over from other donors' samples. The CDR3 runs from the conserved cysteine through the conserved F or W. D genes are given only for firm matches. Clone size is stated in some rows and not others, as once, few, many or a class when expanded.

J gene,V gene,clone size,D gene,CDR3 DNA,CDR3 protein
TRBJ2-7,TRBV30,NA,NA,TGTGCCTGGAGGCGGACAATAACTTCCTACGAGCAGTACTTC,CAWRRTITSYEQYF
TRBJ1-2,TRBV28,NA,NA,TGTGCCAGCAGTTTATTTGGGGTCGGCTACACCTTC,CASSLFGVGYTF
TRBJ2-1,TRBV5-1,NA,TRBD2,TGCGCCAGCAGCCCCAGGGGACTAGCGGGAGGTAGGCCCTACAATGAGCAGTTCTTC,CASSPRGLAGGRPYNEQFF
TRBJ2-7,TRBV30,NA,TRBD1,TGTGCCTGGAGTCCCCGACAGGGGATCTCCTACGAGCAGTACTTC,CAWSPRQGISYEQYF
TRBJ2-7,TRBV7-8,NA,TRBD1,TGTGCCAGCAGCGCCTTGGCAGGGGGCGATTCCTACGAGCAGTACTTC,CASSALAGGDSYEQYF
TRBJ1-6,TRBV6-1,NA,TRBD1,TGTGCCATCAGTGAAGGGACAGGGAATAATTCACCCCTCCACTTT,CAISEGTGNNSPLHF
TRBJ2-1,TRBV4-3,NA,TRBD2,TGCGCCAGCAGCCAAGTAGCGGGAAACCACAATGAGCAGTTCTTC,CASSQVAGNHNEQFF
TRBJ2-2,TRBV7-2,NA,NA,TGTGCCAGCAGCTTAAACTCGGGCACCGGGGAGCTGTTTTTT,CASSLNSGTGELFF
TRBJ2-5,TRBV5-1,few,NA,TGCGCCAGCAGCTTTGAGAGCTGGGAAGAGACCCAGTACTTC,CASSFESWEETQYF
TRBJ2-1,TRBV9,medium-sized,TRBD2,TGTGCCAGCAGCGTGACTAGCGGGAGCTACAATGAGCAGTTCTTC,CASSVTSGSYNEQFF
TRBJ2-7,TRBV23-1,NA,NA,TGCGCCAGCAGTCACGCAGGCGGCGGATACGAGCAGTACTTC,CASSHAGGGYEQYF
TRBJ2-5,TRBV7-2,NA,NA,TGTGCCAGCAGCTTCACAGGGTTGGAGACCCAGTACTTC,CASSFTGLETQYF
TRBJ2-7,TRBV7-2,NA,NA,TGTGCCAGTAAAACTCCCGAGCGACCTTTACAGTACTTC,CASKTPERPLQYF
TRBJ2-3,TRBV18,NA,NA,TGTGCCAGCTCACCGACCAGCACAGATACGCAGTATTTT,CASSPTSTDTQYF
TRBJ2-3,TRBV5-4,NA,NA,TGTGCCAGCAGCGCGACAGCGGCAGATACGCAGTATTTT,CASSATAADTQYF
TRBJ2-1,TRBV5-1,NA,TRBD2,TGCGCCAGCAACATGGGACTAGCGGGAGTTTACAATGAGCAGTTCTTC,CASNMGLAGVYNEQFF
TRBJ2-7,TRBV6-5,NA,NA,TGTGCCAGCAGCCAATCCTCCTACGAGCAGTACTTC,CASSQSSYEQYF
TRBJ2-5,TRBV19,NA,TRBD2,TGTGCCAGTAGTACACTAGCGGGAGGAGGAGAGACCCAGTACTTC,CASSTLAGGGETQYF
TRBJ1-3,TRBV6-1,NA,NA,TGTGCCAGCAGTGAAGACGGACCGATCTCTGGAAACACCATATATTTT,CASSEDGPISGNTIYF
TRBJ1-2,TRBV6-4,NA,NA,TGTGCCAGCAGGAGACCCAGGGCTTTCCTATCTAACTATGGCTACACCTTC,CASRRPRAFLSNYGYTF
TRBJ1-5,TRBV10-3,NA,NA,TGTGCCATCAGGGGGGACCGAAATCAGCCCCAGCATTTT,CAIRGDRNQPQHF
TRBJ2-3,TRBV10-3,few,NA,TGTGCCACCGAGACAAGGACCACAGATACGCAGTATTTT,CATETRTTDTQYF
TRBJ2-3,TRBV6-5,NA,TRBD2,TGTGCCAGCAGTCGACTAGCGGGGACCATGGATACGCAGTATTTT,CASSRLAGTMDTQYF
TRBJ2-7,TRBV9,NA,TRBD1,TGTGCCAGCAGCGTAGGAGCCGGGACAGCCTACGAGCAGTACTTC,CASSVGAGTAYEQYF
TRBJ2-7,TRBV4-2,once,TRBD2,TGTGCCAGCAGCCAAGTTCAGCGGGACGCGGGTGAGCAGTACTTC,CASSQVQRDAGEQYF
TRBJ2-7,TRBV6-5,NA,TRBD2,TGTGCCAGCAGTTACGGCGGGAGGACGCCCTACGAGCAGTACTTC,CASSYGGRTPYEQYF
TRBJ1-2,TRBV5-1,NA,NA,TGCGCCAGCAGCCCCATGGGAGGGTCGACTGGCTACACCTTC,CASSPMGGSTGYTF
TRBJ1-1,TRBV6-1,NA,TRBD1,TGTGCCAGCAGTGAATTCGGGACAGGCGGGACTGAAGCTTTCTTT,CASSEFGTGGTEAFF